The clone carrying this T cell receptor (beta chain) was found many times. Splitting of each subset's genomic DNA was done evenly across several immunoSEQ plates. Sequenced by immunoSEQ multiplex PCR; TCRdb stores in-frame clones only, minus some. This sample has about half a million clones, with 81% found just once. V was cut by 2 bases and J by 5 bases, with 14 bases left in between. The CDR3 extends over 15 amino acids. Germline CDR1 SEHNR, CDR2 FQNEAQ (reference sequence). The entry originates in a study of shared clonotypes between healthy human individuals. This sequence was found in a woman aged 40 to 50 in good health. Some clones in this sample may be carry-over from other donors' samples. The specimen was PBMCs. The chain joins TRBV7-9 to TRBJ2-3, with D unclear. CDR3 coding DNA: TGTGCCAGCAGCTTATTATTACTGGGCGAAGATACGCAGTATTTT. This translates into CASSLLLLGEDTQYF.